Reported below is one T cell receptor beta chain. The antigen this receptor binds is unknown. Nothing much larger sits one base from this clone, and base qualities are not available. TCRbeta CDR3 regions were amplified from genomic DNA by means of the immunoSEQ Assay, a bias-controlled multiplex PCR. Turning to the authors' computational methods: Nucleated cell counts per sample were estimated from amplification of reference gene primers within the assay. Sequence reads were collapsed and filtered to measure the absolute abundance of every unique TCRbeta CDR3 rearrangement. For each sample, productive Simpson clonality was calculated as the square root of Simpson's diversity index over productive rearrangements. Entries here come from immuneACCESS through TCRdb and include only in-frame sequences with V and J called. Some clones fail to appear in such tables; in the studies checked, an unresolved V gene covers under half of the shortfall, and the cause of the remainder is unknown. The V and J calls and clone size were taken over from that table, and D and trimming were inferred from the DNA. Recorded for this sample are some 120,000 clones; approximately 84% of them occurred a single time. The leading ten clones occupy around 13% of the sample.

The CDR3 holds 15 amino acids from the cysteine to the phenylalanine. Of the read, only the CDR3 DNA is kept; its 45 bases are in frame from base 1. This entry comes from a study of blood T cell repertoires in COVID-19 (dated by TCRdb to the early 2020s). General notes on the study: The collaborator samples originated in the United States, Italy and Spain and spanned the acute and convalescent phases of COVID-19. HLA class I and class II types, where available, came from metadata supplied by the sample provider rather than from assay-based typing. Deeply sampled blood TCRbeta repertoires from subjects exposed to, actively infected with, or recovered from COVID-19 were included in the dataset. Nearly every sample came with metadata listing a de-identified subject ID, COVID-19 status, age in years and sex. The material from the prospective study consisted of cDNA or gDNA derived from T cells, B-cell-depleted T cells, or PBMCs. A freely available public database, intended as a resource for researchers studying the immune response to SARS-CoV-2, is where the repertoires were released. Samples came from the ongoing ImmuneRACE study (first 160 participants) plus 1,254 subjects from 6 global collaborators.

Here is what the overall study found, with its caveats: How much clinical and demographic metadata was included differed by source and by participant, and the metadata was provided uncurated.

Each collaborating institution followed its own protocols to collect whole blood in K2EDTA tubes. For TCRbeta analysis, collaborators shipped samples in one of three forms: frozen whole blood, isolated PBMCs, or DNA extracted from either of those sample types. Specimen: peripheral blood. The sequence is built from TRBV21-1 and TRBJ2-3; no check of the table's D call, TRBD2, against the DNA was made. TRBV21-1 is listed as a pseudogene. The clonotype was recovered from a human donor in a cohort sampled during active COVID-19. The nucleotides are TGTGCCAGCAGCCTCCGGACGGGGAATGGTGATACGCAGTATTTT. Translated, it gives CASSLRTGNGDTQYF.